The source of this T cell receptor beta chain is a study of graft-versus-host responses after intestinal transplantation. Sequencing was performed with immunoSEQ multiplex PCR; in TCRdb, only in-frame clones are kept and a portion is missing. The sample shows 96,000 or so clones, roughly nine tenths of them seen only once. Points from the study as a whole: Individuals who had graft-donor T cell macrochimerism had allografts that showed high graft-versus-host to host-versus-graft clonal ratios. Peak levels of circulating GvH clones tracked with early post-transplant HvG declines.

This CDR3 has 14 amino acids. CDR1 LNHDA and CDR2 SQIVND come from the germline V gene (reference sequence). V shed 5 bases and J 2 bases; nucleotides not matched to a gene: 5. Regarding this clone: Its target is unknown.

The chain recombines TRBV19 with TRBJ2-7; 8 nucleotides agree with TRBD1. The source was unstimulated CD4+ T cells sorted from spleen or lymph node cells, collected before intestinal transplant. The source is a human donor who received an intestinal transplant. CDR3 coding DNA: TGTGCCAGTAGTCCCCGGGGACAGGCCTACGAGCAGTACTTC. Protein: CASSPRGQAYEQYF. Variable domain in full (rest from reference TRBV19 and TRBJ2-7): DGGITQSPKYLFRKEGQNVTLSCEQNLNHDAMYWYRQDPGQGLRLIYYSQIVNDFQKGDIAEGYSVSREKKESFPLTVTSAQKNPTAFYLCASSPRGQAYEQYFGPGTRLTVT.